This TCR beta chain was identified during a study of CD8 T cells in ankylosing spondylitis. The study, taken as a whole, reports: Ankylosing spondylitis blood appeared to carry a characteristic TCR beta motif of roughly eight highly homologous variants. Disease-linked clones reportedly showed significant enrichment in matched ankylosing spondylitis synovial fluid.

The V and J ends lost 7 bases and 4 bases, in that order; junction bases with no gene match: 7. This CDR3 has 15 residues. From germline, CDR1 is MNHNS and CDR2 SASEGT. Quantitative 5'-RACE was performed with molecular barcodes, and it yielded the TCR beta libraries. MiXCR, run by TCRdb on the 5' RACE reads, gives a single entry per CDR3 protein. The table lists about 240,000 distinct CDR3 sequences, about 11% of them singletons. About this clonotype: The target antigen is unknown.

The sample comprised blood, either unsorted or a sorted T cell fraction (not recorded which). The TCR originated in a male donor with ankylosing spondylitis or in good health (not recorded which). The rearrangement joins TRBV6-1 to TRBJ1-6, with TRBD1 matching 7 bases. For the CDR3, the DNA is TGTGCCAGCAACGCGGAGGGGGCGTATAATTCACCCCTCCACTTT. Protein: CASNAEGAYNSPLHF.